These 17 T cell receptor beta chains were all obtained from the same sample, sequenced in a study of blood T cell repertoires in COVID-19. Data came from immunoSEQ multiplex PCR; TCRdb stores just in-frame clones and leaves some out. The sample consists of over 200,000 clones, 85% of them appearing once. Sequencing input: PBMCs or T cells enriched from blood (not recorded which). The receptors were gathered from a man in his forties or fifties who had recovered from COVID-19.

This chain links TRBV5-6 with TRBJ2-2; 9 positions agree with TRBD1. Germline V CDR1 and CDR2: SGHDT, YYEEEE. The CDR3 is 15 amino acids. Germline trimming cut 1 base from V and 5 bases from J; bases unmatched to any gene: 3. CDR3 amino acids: CASSLWGQGTGELFF. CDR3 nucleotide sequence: TGTGCCAGCAGCTTGTGGGGACAGGGAACCGGGGAGCTGTTTTTT.

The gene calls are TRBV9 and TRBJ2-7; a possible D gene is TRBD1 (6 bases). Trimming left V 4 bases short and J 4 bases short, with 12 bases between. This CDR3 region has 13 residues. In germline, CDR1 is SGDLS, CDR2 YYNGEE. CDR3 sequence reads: CASSSVQGYEQYF. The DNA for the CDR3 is TGTGCCAGCAGCTCAGTACAGGGTTACGAGCAGTACTTC.

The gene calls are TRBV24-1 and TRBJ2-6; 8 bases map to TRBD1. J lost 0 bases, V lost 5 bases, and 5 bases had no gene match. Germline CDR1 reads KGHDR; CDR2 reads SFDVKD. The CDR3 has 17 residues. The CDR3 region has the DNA TGTGCCACCAGTGGGGGACAGGCGTTCTCTGGGGCCAACGTCCTGACTTTC. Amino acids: CATSGGQAFSGANVLTF.

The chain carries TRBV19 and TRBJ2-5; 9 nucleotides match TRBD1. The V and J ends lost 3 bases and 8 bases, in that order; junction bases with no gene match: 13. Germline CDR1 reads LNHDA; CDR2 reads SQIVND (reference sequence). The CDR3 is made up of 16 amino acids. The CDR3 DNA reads TGTGCCAGTAGTATCGGCCTTCCAAGGGACAGGGTAACCCAGTACTTC. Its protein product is CASSIGLPRDRVTQYF.

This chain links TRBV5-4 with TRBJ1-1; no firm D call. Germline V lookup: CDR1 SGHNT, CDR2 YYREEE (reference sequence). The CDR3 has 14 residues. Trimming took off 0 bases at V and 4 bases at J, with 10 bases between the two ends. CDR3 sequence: CASSLGLEGTEAFF. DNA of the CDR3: TGTGCCAGCAGCTTGGGGCTGGAGGGCACTGAAGCTTTCTTT.

CDR3 sequence (DNA): TGCGCCAGCAGCAACCTACTCACCCCAGGGGCTGGGGCCAACGTCCTGACTTTC. Protein sequence: CASSNLLTPGAGANVLTF. The V and J genes are TRBV5-1 and TRBJ2-6, with D possibly matching TRBD1 (6 bases). The CDR3 sequence is 18 residues long. Germline loops: CDR1 SGHRS, CDR2 YFSETQ. Trimming took 4 bases from V and 2 from J, leaving 19 bases between them.

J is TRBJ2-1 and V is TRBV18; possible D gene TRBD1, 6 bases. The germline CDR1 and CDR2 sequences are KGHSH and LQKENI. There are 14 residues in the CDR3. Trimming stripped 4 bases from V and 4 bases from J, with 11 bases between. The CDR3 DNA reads TGTGCCAGCTCACAATACAGGGATTACAATGAGCAGTTCTTC. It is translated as CASSQYRDYNEQFF.

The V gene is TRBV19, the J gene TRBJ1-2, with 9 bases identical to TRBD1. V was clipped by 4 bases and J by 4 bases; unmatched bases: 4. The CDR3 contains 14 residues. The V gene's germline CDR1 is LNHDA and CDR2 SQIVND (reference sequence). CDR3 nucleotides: TGTGCCAGTAGTAGGGACAGGGCCAGCTATGGCTACACCTTC. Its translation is CASSRDRASYGYTF.

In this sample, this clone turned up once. For the CDR3, the DNA is TGTGCCAGCAGCTTAGCGCCAGGGGCGGGCTACAATGAGCAGTTCTTC. It encodes CASSLAPGAGYNEQFF. J is TRBJ2-1 and V is TRBV7-2, with D possibly matching TRBD1 (6 bases). The CDR3 has 16 amino acids. Trimming left V 0 bases short and J 3 bases short, with 12 bases between. Germline values: CDR1 SGHTA, CDR2 FQGNSA.

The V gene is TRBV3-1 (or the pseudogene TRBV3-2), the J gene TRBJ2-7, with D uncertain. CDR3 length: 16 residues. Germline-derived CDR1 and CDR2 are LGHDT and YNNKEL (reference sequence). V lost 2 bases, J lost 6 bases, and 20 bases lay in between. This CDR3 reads CASSQRVLESFSEQYF. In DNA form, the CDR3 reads TGTGCCAGCAGCCAACGGGTCCTAGAGAGTTTTTCCGAGCAGTACTTC.

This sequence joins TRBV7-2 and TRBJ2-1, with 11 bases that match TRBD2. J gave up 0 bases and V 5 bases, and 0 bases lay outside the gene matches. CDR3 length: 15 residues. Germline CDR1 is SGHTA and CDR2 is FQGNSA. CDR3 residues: CASSTSGSSYNEQFF. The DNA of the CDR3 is TGTGCCAGCAGCACTAGCGGGAGCTCCTACAATGAGCAGTTCTTC.

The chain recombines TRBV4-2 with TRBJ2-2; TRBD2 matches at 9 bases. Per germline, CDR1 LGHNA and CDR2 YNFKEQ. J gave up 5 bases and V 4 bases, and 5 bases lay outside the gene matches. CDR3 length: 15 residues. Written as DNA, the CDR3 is TGTGCCAGCAGCCTTAGCGGGAGTCGGACCGGGGAGCTGTTTTTT. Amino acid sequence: CASSLSGSRTGELFF.

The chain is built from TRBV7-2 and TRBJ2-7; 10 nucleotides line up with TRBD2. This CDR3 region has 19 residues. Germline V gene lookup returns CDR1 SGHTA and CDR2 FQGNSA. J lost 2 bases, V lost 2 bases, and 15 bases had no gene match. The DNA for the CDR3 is TGTGCCAGCAGCTTAAGTAGACTGCCTCACAGCGGGAGGGCCTACGAGCAGTACTTC. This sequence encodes CASSLSRLPHSGRAYEQYF.

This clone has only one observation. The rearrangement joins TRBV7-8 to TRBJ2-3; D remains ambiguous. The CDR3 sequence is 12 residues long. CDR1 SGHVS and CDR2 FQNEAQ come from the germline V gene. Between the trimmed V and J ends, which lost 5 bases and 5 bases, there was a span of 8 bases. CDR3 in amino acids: CASSPVKDTQYF. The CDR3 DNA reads TGTGCCAGCAGCCCCGTTAAAGATACGCAGTATTTT.

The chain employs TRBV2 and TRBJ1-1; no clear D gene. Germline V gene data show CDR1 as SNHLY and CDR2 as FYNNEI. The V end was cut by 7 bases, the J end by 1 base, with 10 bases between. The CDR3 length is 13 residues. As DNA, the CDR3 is TGTGCCAGCACGCGGGGTACGAACACTGAAGCTTTCTTT. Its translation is CASTRGTNTEAFF.

The CDR3 loop reads CATSGNHGGYTF. CDR3 nucleotide sequence: TGTGCCACCTCGGGGAACCACGGGGGCTACACCTTC. The chain joins TRBV28 to TRBJ1-2; D gene unclear. V was clipped by 10 bases and J by 8 bases, with 17 bases between them. The CDR3 has 12 amino acids. Germline lookup yields CDR1 MDHEN and CDR2 SYDVKM.

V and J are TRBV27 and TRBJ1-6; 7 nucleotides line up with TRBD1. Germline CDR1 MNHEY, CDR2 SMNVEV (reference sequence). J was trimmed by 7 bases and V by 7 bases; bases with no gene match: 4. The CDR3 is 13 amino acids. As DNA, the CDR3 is TGTGCCAGCAAGAGACAGGGAAATTCACCCCTCCACTTT. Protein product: CASKRQGNSPLHF.